The present TCR beta chain was sequenced within a study of T and B cells in COVID-19 patients. Study-level information: Active-infection patients were older, median roughly 73 years, than recovered patients, median around 35 years. Critical illness requiring mechanical ventilation or extracorporeal membrane oxygenation affected three fifths of the roughly 20 active-infection patients.

Multiplex PCR with BIOMED2 TRB-A/B primer pools amplified TRB rearrangements. TCRdb used MiXCR to reprocess the multiplex PCR reads, holding one entry per CDR3 protein. The repertoire holds almost 6,000 distinct CDR3 sequences, with roughly 26% as singletons. Per the germline V gene, CDR1 is LGHNA and CDR2 is YSLEER. The CDR3 sequence is 14 residues long. V was pared by 4 bases and J by 4 bases, with 4 bases of the junction left unmatched. From blood, about 250-500 ng of genomic DNA served as TRB template. Sequencing was done on a sample of blood. The chain links TRBV4-3 to TRBJ2-1; TRBD2 matches 7 bases. The sequence derives from a human donor with active COVID-19. CDR3 amino acids: CASSLWTSYNEQFF. The DNA for the CDR3 is TGCGCCAGCAGCCTCTGGACTAGTTACAATGAGCAGTTCTTC.